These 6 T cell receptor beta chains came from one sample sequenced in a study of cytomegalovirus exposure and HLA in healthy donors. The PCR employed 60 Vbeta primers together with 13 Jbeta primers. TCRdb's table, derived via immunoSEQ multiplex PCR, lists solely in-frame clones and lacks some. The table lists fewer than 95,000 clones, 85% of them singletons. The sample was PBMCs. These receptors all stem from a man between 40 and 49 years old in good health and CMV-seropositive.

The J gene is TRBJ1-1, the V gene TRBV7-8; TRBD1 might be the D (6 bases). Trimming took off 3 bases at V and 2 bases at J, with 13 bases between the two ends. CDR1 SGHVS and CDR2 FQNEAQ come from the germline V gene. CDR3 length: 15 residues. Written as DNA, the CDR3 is TGTGCCAGCAGCTTCGTCTGGACAGATAACACTGAAGCTTTCTTT. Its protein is CASSFVWTDNTEAFF.

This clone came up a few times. The CDR3 sequence is CACSPRRGGNQPQHF. The CDR3 DNA sequence: TGTGCCTGTTCCCCGCGCAGGGGTGGCAATCAGCCCCAGCATTTT. The chain uses TRBV30 and TRBJ1-5, with TRBD1 as a possible D gene (6 bases). The CDR3 is made up of 15 amino acids. CDR1 GTSNPN and CDR2 SVGIG come from the germline V gene (reference sequence). Trimming stripped 6 bases from V and 2 bases from J, with 17 bases between.

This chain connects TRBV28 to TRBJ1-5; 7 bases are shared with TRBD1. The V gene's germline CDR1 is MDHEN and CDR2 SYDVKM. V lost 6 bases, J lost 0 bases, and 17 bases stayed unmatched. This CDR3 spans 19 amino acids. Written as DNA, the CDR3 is TGTGCCAGCAGCTCACCGGGACAGAGGAACTTTAATAGCAATCAGCCCCAGCATTTT. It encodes CASSSPGQRNFNSNQPQHF.

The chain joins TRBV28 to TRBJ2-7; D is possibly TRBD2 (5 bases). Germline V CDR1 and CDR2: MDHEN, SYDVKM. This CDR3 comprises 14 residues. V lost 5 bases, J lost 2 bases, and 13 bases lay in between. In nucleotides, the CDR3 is TGTGCCAGCAGTGACCGGGATCCCCCCTACGAGCAGTACTTC. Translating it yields CASSDRDPPYEQYF. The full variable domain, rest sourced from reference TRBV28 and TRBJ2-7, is DVKVTQSSRYLVKRTGEKVFLECVQDMDHENMFWYRQDPGLGLRLIYFSYDVKMKEKGDIPEGYSVSREKKERFSLILESASTNQTSMYLCASSDRDPPYEQYFGPGTRLTVT.

The CDR3 nucleotides read TGTGCCAGTAGAACTAGCGGGATGAACACCGGGGAGCTGTTTTTT. Translated: CASRTSGMNTGELFF. The J gene is TRBJ2-2, the V gene TRBV19, with 10 bases lining up with TRBD2. After removal of 6 bases from V and 1 base from J, the junction contained 2 bases not matched to a gene. Germline CDR1 and CDR2: LNHDA and SQIVND (reference sequence). This CDR3 is 15 amino acids long.

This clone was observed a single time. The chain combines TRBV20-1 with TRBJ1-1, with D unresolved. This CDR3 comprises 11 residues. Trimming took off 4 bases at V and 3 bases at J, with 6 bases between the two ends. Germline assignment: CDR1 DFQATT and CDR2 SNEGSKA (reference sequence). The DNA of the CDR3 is TGCAGTGCTACTGGAGACACTGAAGCTTTCTTT. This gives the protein CSATGDTEAFF.